Given below is one TCR beta chain in context. Per the germline V gene, CDR1 is SGHKS and CDR2 is YYEKEE (reference sequence). The CDR3 spans 18 residues. Trimming removed 3 bases from V and 0 bases from J, with 19 bases in between. The sample is drawn from a study of blood T cell repertoires in COVID-19. Looking at the study overall: The samples span acute and convalescent COVID-19 from the United States, Italy and Spain. Nucleic acid was either cDNA or gDNA, and it came from T cells, B-cell-depleted T cells, or PBMCs.

Source study methods: For nucleated cells, counts were estimated from reference gene primer amplification. The table came from immunoSEQ multiplex PCR; TCRdb's copy has only in-frame clones and leaves some out. V and J calls and clone size are as listed in that table; D and trimming were resolved from the DNA. This sample yields fewer than 150,000 clones, of which 77% are seen a single time; 15% to 25% belongs to the top ten. This chain uses TRBV5-5 with TRBJ1-3, with a possible D match to TRBD1 (5 bases). Sequencing was carried out using peripheral blood. This TCR came from a man aged 80 or over with acute or convalescent COVID-19. Here the CDR3 reads CASSSGSAATISGNTIYF. The CDR3 region has the DNA TGTGCCAGCAGCTCAGGGTCGGCAGCAACCATCTCTGGAAACACCATATATTTT.